This T cell receptor beta chain was sequenced for a study of post-analysis software for immune sequencing data. Study overall: As for disease course, relapsing-remitting, secondary progressive and progressive-relapsing multiple sclerosis were all included. Overall study findings and caveats: Normalized Chao1 diversity was significantly lower in multiple sclerosis patients than in controls. Higher frequency in patients than in controls was seen for several TRBV segments, with TRBV5-6, TRBV5-1 and TRBV20-1 among them.

This CDR3 region has 15 residues. Germline values: CDR1 SGHRS, CDR2 YFSETQ. Included in the TCR beta cDNA libraries were unique molecular identifiers. T cells numbering roughly 0.9 to 10 million yielded cDNA molecules that totaled approximately 500,000. TCRdb reprocessed the PCR reads via MiXCR and lists one record per CDR3 protein. In the table there are hundreds of thousands of distinct CDR3 sequences, 30% to 45% of which are singletons. This clonotype was found a few times. Its antigen is unidentified. The TCR sequence derives from a girl between 5 and 17 years old with multiple sclerosis. The J gene is TRBJ2-4, the V gene TRBV5-1; 9 nucleotides line up with TRBD1. The J call could be wrong; TRBJ2-7 is a better fit for the DNA end. Material: blood. CDR3 sequence: CASSLGGTGHNEQYF. DNA of the CDR3: TGCGCCAGCAGCTTGGGTGGGACAGGGCATAACGAGCAGTACTTC.